The 14 T cell receptor beta chains below come from one sample, sequenced in a study of cytomegalovirus exposure and HLA in healthy donors. With 60 Vbeta and 13 Jbeta primers, the PCR was carried out. The method was immunoSEQ multiplex PCR; TCRdb's version includes in-frame clones alone and lacks a portion of them. This sample has about 160,000 clones, with 75% to 85% found just once. Sequencing input: PBMCs. All receptors come from a girl aged 2-9 years in good health and CMV-seropositive.

CDR3 sequence: CASSLAVSDSSSQGYTF. The DNA of the CDR3 is TGCGCCAGCAGCTTGGCAGTATCCGACAGTTCTTCGCAGGGCTACACCTTC. The chain employs TRBV5-1 and TRBJ1-2; the D gene is possibly TRBD1 (5 bases). The CDR3 spans 17 residues. Germline V gene lookup returns CDR1 SGHRS and CDR2 YFSETQ. V shed 0 bases and J shed 8 bases, with 23 bases lying between them.

The chain uses TRBV27 and TRBJ1-2; 7 bases are shared with TRBD1. Germline V CDR1 and CDR2: MNHEY, SMNVEV (reference sequence). This CDR3 is 15 amino acids long. Trimming took 0 bases from V and 5 from J; bases not matched to a gene: 6. This CDR3 reads CASSLSKAGGYGYTF. CDR3 DNA sequence: TGTGCCAGCAGTTTATCGAAGGCAGGGGGTTATGGCTACACCTTC.

V and J are TRBV19 and TRBJ2-5, with D possibly TRBD1 on 6 matching bases. Germline V lookup: CDR1 LNHDA, CDR2 SQIVND (reference sequence). CDR3 size: 15 residues. The V end was cut by 5 bases, the J end by 2 bases, with 15 bases between. The CDR3 region has the DNA TGTGCCAGTAGTCGCACTGGGACACCTCAAGAGACCCAGTACTTC. Protein product: CASSRTGTPQETQYF. Full variable domain (rest looked up from reference TRBV19 and TRBJ2-5): DGGITQSPKYLFRKEGQNVTLSCEQNLNHDAMYWYRQDPGQGLRLIYYSQIVNDFQKGDIAEGYSVSREKKESFPLTVTSAQKNPTAFYLCASSRTGTPQETQYFGPGTRLLVL.

The chain recombines TRBV11-2 with TRBJ1-4; the match to TRBD1 covers 10 bases. The J segment lost 7 bases and the V segment lost 1 base, leaving 9 bases of the junction unmatched. The CDR3 runs to 17 residues. The germline V gene encodes CDR1 SGHAT and CDR2 FQNNGV. In DNA, the CDR3 is TGTGCCAGCAGCTTAGGGGGACAGGGGAGATATATTGAAAAACTGTTTTTT. Its translation: CASSLGGQGRYIEKLFF. The full variable domain, with the rest looked up from reference TRBV11-2 and TRBJ1-4, is EAGVAQSPRYKIIEKRQSVAFWCNPISGHATLYWYQQILGQGPKLLIQFQNNGVVDDSQLPKDRFSAERLKGVDSTLKIQPAKLEDSAVYLCASSLGGQGRYIEKLFFGSGTQLSVL.

The rearrangement joins TRBV7-8 to TRBJ1-4; 9 bases line up with TRBD1. V dropped 4 bases and J dropped 8; count of bases not matched to a gene: 20. Germline assignment: CDR1 SGHVS and CDR2 FQNEAQ. This CDR3 spans 19 amino acids. In DNA, the CDR3 is TGTGCCAGCAGCTACCGGTCCACGGACAGGGGAAGAAAGTTGGAAAAACTGTTTTTT. Its protein product is CASSYRSTDRGRKLEKLFF.

The chain joins TRBV27 to TRBJ2-7; 9 nucleotides align to TRBD2. The V and J ends lost 0 bases and 11 bases, in that order; junction bases with no gene match: 8. The CDR3 has 14 residues. Germline CDR1 and CDR2: MNHEY and SMNVEV (reference sequence). The CDR3 spells CASSLSMAGGPEYF. The CDR3 region has the DNA TGTGCCAGCAGTTTATCGATGGCGGGAGGGCCGGAGTACTTC.

This clone was recorded a few times. The gene calls are TRBV29-1 and TRBJ2-1, with 11 bases that match TRBD2. CDR1 SQVTM and CDR2 ANQGSEA come from the germline V gene. The V gene end was trimmed by 7 bases and the J gene end by 4 bases; junction bases not matched to a gene: 3. The CDR3 contains 13 residues. DNA of the CDR3: TGCAGCGCGGGACTAGCGGAATACAATGAGCAGTTCTTC. Translation gives CSAGLAEYNEQFF.

This clone occurred once. The chain couples TRBV30 to TRBJ1-1; perhaps TRBD1 as D (6 bases). Germline CDR1 GTSNPN, CDR2 SVGIG (reference sequence). The CDR3 has 14 amino acids. Here the CDR3 DNA reads TGTGGCGGTCTTGAGACAGGATTGAACACTGAAGCTTTCTTT. Translated: CGGLETGLNTEAFF.

V gene TRBV5-8 combines with J gene TRBJ2-1, with a possible D match to TRBD1 (6 bases). Germline loops: CDR1 SGHTS, CDR2 YDEGEE. V was shortened by 1 base and J by 11 bases, with 13 bases between the two germline ends. The CDR3 extends over 13 amino acids. The CDR3 sequence is CASSLSGASKQFF. The CDR3 nucleotides are TGTGCCAGCAGCTTGTCAGGGGCTAGTAAGCAGTTCTTC.

This chain joins TRBV2 and TRBJ2-7; 8 bases fit TRBD2. V lost 9 bases, J lost 2 bases, and 6 bases stayed unmatched. CDR3 size: 13 residues. Germline CDR1 reads SNHLY; CDR2 reads FYNNEI. CDR3 region: CASSGTRTYEQYF. The CDR3, as DNA: TGTGCCAGTTCCGGGACTAGAACCTACGAGCAGTACTTC.

This clone has only a few counts. The V and J genes are TRBV7-8 and TRBJ2-7; D is ambiguous. The V and J ends lost 2 bases and 6 bases respectively, with 11 bases between them. The germline gives CDR1 SGHVS, CDR2 FQNEAQ. CDR3 length: 13 amino acids. CDR3 residues: CASSLSGAPEQYF. The DNA for the CDR3 is TGTGCCAGCAGCTTATCCGGAGCACCCGAGCAGTACTTC.

The V gene is TRBV4-1, the J gene TRBJ2-5; D may be TRBD1 (6 bases). Germline V gives CDR1 MGHRA, CDR2 YSYEKL. The CDR3 spans 15 residues. The V and J ends lost 1 base and 4 bases respectively, with 13 bases between them. CDR3 sequence: CASSQGPGVGETQYF. Written as DNA, the CDR3 is TGCGCCAGCAGCCAAGGCCCAGGGGTAGGAGAGACCCAGTACTTC.

The chain employs TRBV5-4 and TRBJ1-2; perhaps TRBD1 as D (5 bases). The germline V and J ends were trimmed by 5 bases and 10 bases, with 18 bases remaining between them. This CDR3 contains 13 residues. Germline CDR1 and CDR2: SGHNT and YYREEE (reference sequence). This CDR3 is CASRKLGLLNYTF. The DNA of the CDR3 is TGTGCCAGCAGAAAACTGGGACTGTTGAACTACACCTTC.

The V gene is TRBV28, the J gene TRBJ2-3, with TRBD2 matching over 11 bases. Losses at the gene ends were 5 bases for V and 7 bases for J; bases not matched to a gene: 11. The CDR3 is made up of 16 amino acids. Germline CDR1 reads MDHEN; CDR2 reads SYDVKM. CDR3 in amino acids: CASSLTSGSRFYTQYF. CDR3 DNA: TGTGCCAGCAGTCTAACTAGCGGGAGTCGTTTTTATACGCAGTATTTT.